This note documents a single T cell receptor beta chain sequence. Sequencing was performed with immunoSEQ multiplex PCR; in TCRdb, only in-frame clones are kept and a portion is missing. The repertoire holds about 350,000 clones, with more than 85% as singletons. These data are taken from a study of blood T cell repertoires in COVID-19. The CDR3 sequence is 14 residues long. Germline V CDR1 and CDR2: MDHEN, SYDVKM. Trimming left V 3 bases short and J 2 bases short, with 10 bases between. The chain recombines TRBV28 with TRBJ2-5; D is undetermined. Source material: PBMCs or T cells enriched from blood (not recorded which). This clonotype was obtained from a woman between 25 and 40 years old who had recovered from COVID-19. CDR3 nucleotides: TGTGCCAGCAGTTTTCAGGCTACACAAGAGACCCAGTACTTC. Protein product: CASSFQATQETQYF.